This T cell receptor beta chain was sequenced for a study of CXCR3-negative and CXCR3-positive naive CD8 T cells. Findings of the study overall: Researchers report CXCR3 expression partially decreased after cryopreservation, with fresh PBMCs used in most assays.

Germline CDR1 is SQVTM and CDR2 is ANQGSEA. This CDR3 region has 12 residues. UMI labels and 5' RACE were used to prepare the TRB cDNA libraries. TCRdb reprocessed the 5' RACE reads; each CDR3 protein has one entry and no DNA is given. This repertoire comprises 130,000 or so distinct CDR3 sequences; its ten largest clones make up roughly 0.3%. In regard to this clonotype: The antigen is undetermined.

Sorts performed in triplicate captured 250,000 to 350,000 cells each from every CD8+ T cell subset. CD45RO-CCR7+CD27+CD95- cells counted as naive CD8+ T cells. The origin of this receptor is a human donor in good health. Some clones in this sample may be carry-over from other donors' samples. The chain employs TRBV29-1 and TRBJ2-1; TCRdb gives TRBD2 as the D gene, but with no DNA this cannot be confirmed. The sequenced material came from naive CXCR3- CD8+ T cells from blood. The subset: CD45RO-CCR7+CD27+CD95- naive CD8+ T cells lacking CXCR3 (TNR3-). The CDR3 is CSVVAGGSEQFF.